This T cell receptor beta chain was recorded in a study of blood T cell repertoires in COVID-19 (dated by TCRdb to the early 2020s). A note on the overall study: The collaborator samples originated in the United States, Italy and Spain and spanned the acute and convalescent phases of COVID-19. The repertoires were released in a freely available public database meant as a resource for research on the immune response to SARS-CoV-2. The dataset comprised deeply sampled blood TCRbeta repertoires from subjects exposed to, actively infected with, or recovered from COVID-19. The samples were drawn from the first 160 participants of the ongoing ImmuneRACE study and from 1,200 or so subjects provided by 6 global collaborators. The material from the prospective study consisted of cDNA or gDNA derived from T cells, B-cell-depleted T cells, or PBMCs. Nearly every sample came with metadata listing a de-identified subject ID, COVID-19 status, age in years and sex. Where available, HLA class I and class II types were obtained from metadata supplied by the sample provider rather than from assay-based typing. The paper as a whole reports these results and caveats: The quantity of clinical and demographic metadata differed by source and by participant and was supplied without curation.

The CDR3, cysteine through phenylalanine, is 17 amino acids long. The read is trimmed to its CDR3 DNA, 51 bases read in frame from base 1. Based on the germline V gene, the CDR1 and CDR2 sequences are MGHDK and SYGVNS. V loses 3 bases, J loses 5 bases, and the germline ends lie 20 bases apart. Whole blood was collected in K2EDTA tubes by collaborating institutions according to the institutions' own protocols. For TCRbeta analysis, collaborators shipped samples in one of three forms: frozen whole blood, isolated PBMCs, or DNA extracted from either of those sample types. Note on this clone: The antigen this receptor binds is unknown. The sample holds no much larger clone one base away, and base qualities are not on file.

TCRbeta CDR3 regions were amplified from genomic DNA using the immunoSEQ Assay, a bias-controlled multiplex PCR. The published analysis was carried out like this. Within the assay, amplification of reference gene primers was used to estimate how many nucleated cells each sample contained. Sequence reads were collapsed and filtered to measure the absolute abundance of every unique TCRbeta CDR3 rearrangement. For each sample, productive Simpson clonality was calculated as the square root of Simpson's diversity index over productive rearrangements. TCRdb re-hosts the immuneACCESS table, in-frame sequences only. Its copies lack some clones; in the studies checked, an unresolved V gene accounts for under half of them, and the cause for the rest is not known. V and J calls and clone size are copied from that table; D and trimming were computed from the DNA. Recorded for this sample are over 140,000 clones; more than 60% of them occurred a single time. The top ten hold roughly 8.6% of the sample.

Sequencing used peripheral blood. This TCR was sampled from a woman aged 45-60 years with active or convalescent COVID-19. Here the chain combines TRBV25-1 and TRBJ2-1; tentative D gene TRBD2, with 7 bases matching. CDR3 region: CASSDPLGGGPNNEQFF. The DNA is TGTGCCAGCAGTGACCCTCTGGGCGGGGGCCCGAACAATGAGCAGTTCTTC.